These 25 T cell receptor beta chains share one sample of origin, sequenced in a study of blood T cell repertoires in COVID-19. Profiled with immunoSEQ multiplex PCR; TCRdb holds only in-frame clones, not every one. Of 95,000 to 150,000 clones in the sample, more than 75% were seen once. Sample: peripheral blood. All receptors come from a human donor in a cohort sampled during active COVID-19.

DNA for the CDR3: TGTGCCAGCGGACTAGCGGGAGACACCGGGGAGCTGTTTTTT. Amino acid sequence: CASGLAGDTGELFF. The chain employs TRBV9 and TRBJ2-2; 13 positions match TRBD2. CDR3 length: 14 amino acids. Trimming at V came to 7 bases and at J to 3 bases, leaving 0 bases not matched to a gene. Per germline, CDR1 SGDLS and CDR2 YYNGEE.

The genes are TRBV29-1 and TRBJ2-3; D uncertain. The CDR3 is 13 residues long. CDR1 is SQVTM and CDR2 is ANQGSEA in the germline V gene. V lost 6 bases, J lost 2 bases, and 12 bases lay in between. CDR3 amino acids: CSVGSDLTDTQYF. In DNA, the CDR3 is TGCAGCGTCGGGTCTGATCTCACAGATACGCAGTATTTT.

V and J are TRBV5-1 and TRBJ1-1; no clear D gene. The V and J ends lost 0 bases and 1 base respectively, with 10 bases between them. This CDR3 region has 15 residues. Germline V gene sequence: CDR1 SGHRS, CDR2 YFSETQ. Written as DNA, the CDR3 is TGCGCCAGCAGCTTGGCGCTACAGTCGAACACTGAAGCTTTCTTT. This gives the protein CASSLALQSNTEAFF.

The chain joins TRBV9 to TRBJ2-3; D may be TRBD1 (8 bases). The V and J ends lost 2 bases and 8 bases respectively, with 18 bases between them. This CDR3 spans 15 amino acids. The V gene's germline CDR1 is SGDLS and CDR2 YYNGEE. CDR3 nucleotides: TGTGCCAGCAGCGTTAACAGGGGGGGACAGAGTACGCAGTATTTT. The encoded protein is CASSVNRGGQSTQYF.

The chain couples TRBV25-1 to TRBJ2-3; perhaps TRBD2 as D (6 bases). V dropped 1 base and J dropped 0 bases, with 11 bases sitting between them. The CDR3 extends over 16 amino acids. Germline CDR1 reads MGHDK; CDR2 reads SYGVNS. CDR3 nucleotides: TGTGCCAGCAGTGAATGGCGGGACTCTAGCACAGATACGCAGTATTTT. Its protein is CASSEWRDSSTDTQYF.

The rearrangement joins TRBV3-1 (or the pseudogene TRBV3-2) to TRBJ2-1, with D possibly being TRBD2 (6 bases). Trimming took 1 base from V and 1 from J, leaving 20 bases between them. The CDR3 contains 19 residues. Germline CDR1 LGHDT, CDR2 YNNKEL (reference sequence). This chain's CDR3 is CASSQGLHPRGRSYNEQFF. CDR3 in DNA: TGTGCCAGCAGCCAAGGACTGCATCCGCGGGGTCGATCCTACAATGAGCAGTTCTTC.

The sample holds a few counts of this clone. The rearrangement joins TRBV19 to TRBJ2-7; 7 nucleotides agree with TRBD1. With V trimmed by 5 bases and J by 2 bases, 6 bases remained unmatched. Germline CDR1 reads LNHDA; CDR2 reads SQIVND (reference sequence). This CDR3 is built from 14 residues. Here the CDR3 DNA reads TGTGCCAGTAGTCAGACAGGGTCGGCCTACGAGCAGTACTTC. This sequence encodes CASSQTGSAYEQYF.

The chain couples TRBV4-2 to TRBJ2-2; TRBD2 aligns across 13 bases. Germline V gene sequence: CDR1 LGHNA, CDR2 YNFKEQ. V was clipped by 0 bases and J by 4 bases; unmatched bases: 8. This CDR3 is built from 19 residues. The CDR3 DNA reads as TGTGCCAGCAGCCAAGATCGTGGACTAGCGGGGGTGGGCACCGGGGAGCTGTTTTTT. Amino acids: CASSQDRGLAGVGTGELFF.

This rearrangement joins TRBV5-1 to TRBJ1-2; no definite D call. This CDR3 is built from 12 residues. V was pared by 7 bases and J by 3 bases, with 10 bases between. In germline, CDR1 is SGHRS, CDR2 YFSETQ. The CDR3 is CASGGFYYGYTF. The CDR3 DNA reads TGCGCCAGCGGAGGGTTCTACTATGGCTACACCTTC.

The chain uses TRBV28 and TRBJ1-5; D is possibly TRBD1 (5 bases). Deletions cut 6 bases from V and 4 bases from J, with 19 bases between. Germline loops: CDR1 MDHEN, CDR2 SYDVKM. This CDR3 contains 16 residues. The chain's CDR3 is CASSPREGWANQPQHF. DNA of the CDR3: TGTGCCAGCAGCCCGAGGGAGGGGTGGGCAAATCAGCCCCAGCATTTT.

V is TRBV28 and J is TRBJ1-1, with 10 bases identical to TRBD1. The CDR3 contains 16 residues. Germline trimming cut 4 bases from V and 1 base from J; bases unmatched to any gene: 6. CDR1 and CDR2 (germline): MDHEN, SYDVKM. The CDR3 loop is CASSWPRTGGNTEAFF. CDR3 in DNA: TGTGCCAGCAGTTGGCCCCGGACAGGGGGGAACACTGAAGCTTTCTTT.

In its sample, this clone was seen once. The chain recombines TRBV6-6 with TRBJ1-6, with a possible D match to TRBD1 (5 bases). Trimming removed 4 bases from V and 6 bases from J, with 10 bases in between. Looked up from germline, CDR1 is MNHNY and CDR2 is SVGAGI (reference sequence). The CDR3 is 14 amino acids. The CDR3 DNA follows: TGTGCCAGCAGTTCCCACGGGGGTAATTCACCCCTCCACTTT. This encodes CASSSHGGNSPLHF.

The chain links TRBV11-2 to TRBJ2-7, with a tentative D call TRBD1 (6 bases). The CDR3 totals 15 residues. The germline V gene has CDR1 SGHAT and CDR2 FQNNGV. Trimming cost V 2 bases and J 3 bases, with 14 bases left between them. CDR3 sequence: CASSLTRTEIYEQYF. CDR3 DNA sequence: TGTGCCAGCAGCTTAACGAGGACAGAGATCTACGAGCAGTACTTC.

The chain joins TRBV2 to TRBJ2-2; 10 bases align to TRBD1. The V gene end was trimmed by 6 bases and the J gene end by 5 bases; junction bases not matched to a gene: 9. This CDR3 has 16 amino acids. The V gene's germline CDR1 is SNHLY and CDR2 FYNNEI. CDR3 sequence reads: CASRPPGQGYTGELFF. For the CDR3, the DNA is TGTGCCAGCAGGCCACCGGGACAGGGGTATACCGGGGAGCTGTTTTTT.

The chain links TRBV28 to TRBJ1-3; D is uncertain. Looked up from germline, CDR1 is MDHEN and CDR2 is SYDVKM. This CDR3 is 17 amino acids long. V lost 3 bases to trimming and J lost 0 bases, with 15 bases between them. Written as DNA, the CDR3 is TGTGCCAGCAGTTTTACGGGGTTGGAGAACTCTGGAAACACCATATATTTT. Translation gives CASSFTGLENSGNTIYF.

This clone showed up just once. The V call is TRBV10-3, the J call TRBJ1-5, with a tentative D call TRBD1 (6 bases). Trimming took 0 bases from V and 5 from J, leaving 17 bases between them. Looked up from germline, CDR1 is ENHRY and CDR2 is SYGVKD. The CDR3 has 17 amino acids. This CDR3 is CAISESYRESYDQPQHF. CDR3 in DNA: TGTGCCATCAGTGAGTCATACAGGGAAAGTTACGATCAGCCCCAGCATTTT.

This chain uses TRBV11-2 with TRBJ2-3; D perhaps matches TRBD2 (7 bases). The V and J ends lost 0 bases and 5 bases respectively, with 12 bases between them. Germline V CDR1 and CDR2: SGHAT, FQNNGV. This CDR3 region has 15 residues. CDR3 nucleotides: TGTGCCAGCAGCTTAGAAACAGGGAGGGGAGATACGCAGTATTTT. Translating gives CASSLETGRGDTQYF.

The rearrangement links TRBV3-1 (or the pseudogene TRBV3-2) to TRBJ1-2, with D tentatively TRBD1 (6 bases). Germline assignment: CDR1 LGHDT and CDR2 YNNKEL (reference sequence). The CDR3 contains 16 residues. Trimming took 0 bases from V and 5 from J, leaving 16 bases between them. This chain's CDR3 is CASSQEWGQGYYGYTF. The CDR3 nucleotides are TGTGCCAGCAGCCAAGAATGGGGGCAGGGATATTATGGCTACACCTTC.

In regard to this clone: At one boundary the junction diverges from the germline segment, which might be a read error. For the CDR3, the DNA is TGTGCTAGCAGCCAGCTGGGGACACCCGAAGATTCACCCCTCCACTTT. As protein: CASSQLGTPEDSPLHF. The chain employs TRBV7-7 and TRBJ1-6; TRBD1 might be the D (6 bases). The germline V gene encodes CDR1 SSHAT and CDR2 FNYEAQ (reference sequence). The CDR3 consists of 16 residues.

The gene calls are TRBV3-1 (or the pseudogene TRBV3-2) and TRBJ1-1; D call uncertain. V lost 3 bases and J lost 2, with 4 bases in between. Per germline, CDR1 LGHDT and CDR2 YNNKEL (reference sequence). The CDR3 sequence is 12 residues long. CDR3 bases: TGTGCCAGCAGCCACGGTAACACTGAAGCTTTCTTT. Protein sequence: CASSHGNTEAFF.

V gene TRBV7-2 combines with J gene TRBJ2-7; D unresolved. CDR1 and CDR2 from the germline V gene are SGHTA and FQGNSA. The CDR3 is 11 residues long. V shed 6 bases and J shed 2 bases, with 5 bases lying between them. This CDR3 reads CASSSAYEQYF. CDR3 bases: TGTGCCAGCAGTTCAGCCTACGAGCAGTACTTC.

The chain is built from TRBV6-4 and TRBJ2-1; 12 positions agree with TRBD1. The CDR3 runs 15 residues. CDR1 and CDR2 (germline): MRHNA, SNTAGT. V lost 5 bases to trimming and J lost 8 bases; unmatched junction nucleotides: 7. Written as DNA, the CDR3 is TGTGCCAGCAGTCCCGGGACAGGGGGCCAGGATGAGCAGTTCTTC. This gives the protein CASSPGTGGQDEQFF.

About this clone: The same CDR3 is also encoded by other DNA sequences in this sample. In DNA, the CDR3 is TGTGCCAGCAGCGTAGCTGCTAGCGGGGTCAGCTCCTACGAGCAGTACTTC. It is translated as CASSVAASGVSSYEQYF. The rearrangement uses TRBV9 and TRBJ2-7, with 9 bases aligning to TRBD2. Germline loops: CDR1 SGDLS, CDR2 YYNGEE. V dropped 0 bases and J dropped 0; count of bases not matched to a gene: 7. This CDR3 spans 17 amino acids.

This clone has just a few counts. The chain couples TRBV5-4 to TRBJ1-5; D gene uncertain. Looked up from germline, CDR1 is SGHNT and CDR2 is YYREEE (reference sequence). The CDR3 has 16 residues. Deletions cut 3 bases from V and 1 base from J, with 14 bases between. The CDR3 nucleotides are TGTGCCAGCAGCTCCCGGGTTCCTCAGAGCAATCAGCCCCAGCATTTT. Protein sequence: CASSSRVPQSNQPQHF.

This clone was seen only once. This chain uses TRBV3-1 (or the pseudogene TRBV3-2) with TRBJ1-1, with unresolved D. Looked up from germline, CDR1 is LGHDT and CDR2 is YNNKEL (reference sequence). The CDR3 spans 15 residues. V was trimmed by 5 bases and J by 11 bases, leaving 24 bases between them. The DNA of the CDR3 is TGTGCCAGCAGCAACGGACTACCCCCTGTTGTGAGGGCTTTCTTT. Protein sequence: CASSNGLPPVVRAFF.